This TCR beta chain was documented in a study of shared clonotypes between healthy human individuals. Germline CDR1 is SEHNR and CDR2 is FQNEAQ (reference sequence). The V and J ends lost 5 bases and 14 bases respectively, with 13 bases between them. CDR3 length: 12 residues. General study findings and limits: Only blood underwent sampling, and tissue repertoires likely differ. It was the few donors that limited the genetic and exposure-history diversity represented.

In the case of this clone: The antigen is unknown.

CD45RO-negative, CCR7-selected cells formed the naive CD8 fraction, which excluded terminally differentiated effector memory CD45RA+ cells. Sequencing used immunoSEQ multiplex PCR; TCRdb keeps in-frame clones, though not all of them. Seen here are hundreds of thousands of clones, about 91% observed once, and the top ten hold 24%. The V call is TRBV7-9, the J call TRBJ1-6; TRBD1 might be the D (6 bases). The receptor was derived from a man aged 25-45 years in good health. The sequencing sample was made of naive CD8+ T cells sorted from blood. Here the CDR3 DNA reads TGTGCCAGCAGCCTACAGGGTCGGGCCCTCCACTTT. Translated: CASSLQGRALHF. The variable domain in full, completed from reference TRBV7-9 and TRBJ1-6, reads DTGVSQNPRHKITKRGQNVTFRCDPISEHNRLYWYRQTLGQGPEFLTYFQNEAQLEKSRLLSDRFSAERPKGSFSTLEIQRTEQGDSAMYLCASSLQGRALHFGNGTRLTVT.